This section outlines one T cell receptor beta chain sequence together with its context. Its antigen remains unknown. CD4+ T cells from unexposed donors were obtained before the COVID-19 pandemic (2011-2018). After roughly ten days of culture, CD4+ T cells were isolated. This table comes from immunoSEQ multiplex PCR, and its TCRdb copy is limited to in-frame clones, with some not included. Here the sample spans approximately 11,000 clones, roughly 72% being singletons. The CDR3 has 15 residues. Germline CDR1 and CDR2: LGHDT and YNNKEL (reference sequence). V lost 4 bases and J 0 bases, leaving 13 bases between the germline ends. This record belongs to a study of CD4 T cells in relation to SARS-CoV-2 and coronaviruses. Study-level background: Controls used an HIV-1 Nef peptide pool or no peptide.

The study, taken as a whole, reports: Pre-pandemic and post-infection samples never came from the same donor.

Material: CD4+ T cells from PBMCs, cultured in vitro. The sequence was obtained from a human donor in good health. The chain joins TRBV3-1 (or the pseudogene TRBV3-2) to TRBJ2-7; no definite D call. The DNA of the CDR3 is TGTGCCAGCAGCCCCGTAACCCAAAGCTCCTACGAGCAGTACTTC. As protein: CASSPVTQSSYEQYF.